Below, one TCR beta chain is given with its context. No antigen is known for it. The read terminates 3 residues before the CDR3 end, so the remaining end is supplied by the germline J gene. V lost 4 bases, J lost 3 bases, and 16 bases lay in between. The CDR3 totals 16 residues. The germline V gene encodes CDR1 SNHLY and CDR2 FYNNEI. This specimen comes from a study of T cells in women clearing cervical HPV infection. About the research overall: Cases' blood sampling followed lesion detection by median about 150 days (90 to 200).

Study-wide findings and caveats: Repertoire richness, not evenness, was significantly elevated in CIN3+ cases versus controls. It is unknown whether associations predate infection; no effector/memory or HPV-specific sorting.

MY09/MY11 PCR detected cervical HPV DNA; dot-blot assigned genotypes. Using immunoSEQ multiplex PCR, the repertoire was profiled, and TCRdb retains in-frame clones only, with some absent. The listing records roughly 20,000 clones. The genes are TRBV2 and TRBJ1-5; D might be TRBD1 (6 bases). The clonotype originates from a woman between 18 and 70 years old with a cervical HPV16 infection that either progressed to CIN3+ or cleared (not recorded which). The specimen sequenced was blood buffy coat. CDR3 in amino acids: CASSVGPDSPNQPQHF. The sequenced CDR3 bases are TGTGCCAGCAGTGTGGGGCCGGACAGTCCCAATCAGCCC.